Presented here are 22 T cell receptor beta chains from one specimen sequenced in a study of multiple sclerosis patients with progressive multifocal leukoencephalopathy. Noted time point: time of PML onset. The assay was immunoSEQ multiplex PCR, and TCRdb's table has in-frame clones only and misses some. Of tens of thousands of clones in the sample, approximately 85% were seen once. Sequenced material: PBMCs, taken from a patient treated with natalizumab. Every receptor here comes from a woman aged 25 to 39 with progressive multifocal leukoencephalopathy.

This chain connects TRBV2 to TRBJ1-1, with a weak D call TRBD1 (5 bases). The CDR3 runs to 16 residues. Deletions cut 7 bases from V and 4 bases from J, with 22 bases between. Germline CDR1 is SNHLY and CDR2 is FYNNEI. The CDR3 sequence: CASKWRVGGQGTEAFF. CDR3 in DNA: TGTGCCAGCAAGTGGAGGGTAGGTGGTCAGGGCACTGAAGCTTTCTTT. Together with reference TRBV2 and TRBJ1-1, the CDR3 gives the full variable domain: EPEVTQTPSHQVTQMGQEVILRCVPISNHLYFYWYRQILGQKVEFLVSFYNNEISEKSEIFDDQFSVERPDGSNFTLKIRSTKLEDSAMYFCASKWRVGGQGTEAFFGQGTRLTVV.

The V call is TRBV19, the J call TRBJ1-5; D remains ambiguous. The V gene lost 5 bases and the J gene lost 2 bases, with 10 bases spanning the gap. Per the germline V gene, CDR1 is LNHDA and CDR2 is SQIVND (reference sequence). The CDR3 runs 14 residues. DNA for the CDR3: TGTGCCAGTAGTTCCCACTCCCGCAATCAGCCCCAGCATTTT. Translating it yields CASSSHSRNQPQHF.

The genes are TRBV2 and TRBJ2-1; 10 positions agree with TRBD2. The V gene end was trimmed by 6 bases and the J gene end by 4 bases; junction bases not matched to a gene: 6. This CDR3 comprises 15 residues. Per germline, CDR1 SNHLY and CDR2 FYNNEI. CDR3: CASSPTSGWYNEQFF. CDR3 bases: TGTGCCAGCAGCCCGACTAGCGGGTGGTACAATGAGCAGTTCTTC.

V is TRBV18 and J is TRBJ1-5, with 8 bases aligning to TRBD1. This CDR3 is 16 amino acids long. Germline CDR1 is KGHSH and CDR2 is LQKENI. V shed 0 bases and J 7 bases; nucleotides not matched to a gene: 8. CDR3 DNA: TGTGCCAGCTCACCACCGGGACAGGTCATACCCCAGCCCCAGCATTTT. It is translated as CASSPPGQVIPQPQHF.

This rearrangement joins TRBV4-2 to TRBJ2-1; D not resolved. Germline assignment: CDR1 LGHNA and CDR2 YNFKEQ. The CDR3 loop spans 15 amino acids. V lost 0 bases and J 0 bases, leaving 6 bases between the germline ends. The CDR3 region has the DNA TGTGCCAGCAGCCAAGACTTATTCTCCTACAATGAGCAGTTCTTC. This sequence encodes CASSQDLFSYNEQFF.

The chain has TRBV6-5 and TRBJ1-1; D is possibly TRBD1 (5 bases). The germline V gene has CDR1 MNHEY and CDR2 SVGAGI. Trimming stripped 5 bases from V and 6 bases from J, with 19 bases between. The CDR3 extends over 15 amino acids. The CDR3 DNA is TGTGCCAGCAGTGGCTCAGGTACCCAGGGAGCTGAAGCTTTCTTT. This gives the protein CASSGSGTQGAEAFF.

This rearrangement joins TRBV5-8 to TRBJ1-5; D is possibly TRBD1 (6 bases). The CDR3 covers 15 residues. Trimming removed 3 bases from V and 7 bases from J, with 17 bases in between. Germline V gene data show CDR1 as SGHTS and CDR2 as YDEGEE. Here the CDR3 reads CASSSNRVEEQPQHF. The DNA of the CDR3 is TGTGCCAGCAGCTCCAACAGGGTTGAGGAACAGCCCCAGCATTTT.

This clone occurred a few times. The V and J genes are TRBV2 and TRBJ1-1; D unclear. The V gene's germline CDR1 is SNHLY and CDR2 FYNNEI. This CDR3 is 13 amino acids long. Trimming took off 10 bases at V and 4 bases at J, with 16 bases between the two ends. The CDR3 nucleotides are TGTGCCACCAGGCAGGCGAGTGGCACTGAAGCTTTCTTT. Its translation is CATRQASGTEAFF.

V and J are TRBV7-6 and TRBJ2-7, with 8 bases aligning to TRBD1. Germline loops: CDR1 SGHVS, CDR2 FNYEAQ. The CDR3 extends over 15 amino acids. Losses at the gene ends were 0 bases for V and 2 bases for J; bases not matched to a gene: 3. The CDR3 sequence: CASSLAGQVTYEQYF. In DNA, the CDR3 is TGTGCCAGCAGCTTAGCGGGACAGGTGACCTACGAGCAGTACTTC.

The chain combines TRBV5-1 with TRBJ2-7; TRBD2 agrees at 8 bases. After removal of 4 bases from V and 6 bases from J, the junction contained 9 bases not matched to a gene. The CDR3 spans 14 residues. In germline, CDR1 is SGHRS, CDR2 YFSETQ. The CDR3 loop reads CASSTTAGGREQYF. The CDR3 DNA reads as TGCGCCAGCAGCACTACCGCGGGAGGTCGCGAGCAGTACTTC.

The chain recombines TRBV30 with TRBJ1-1, with D possibly matching TRBD1 (5 bases). The CDR3 is 14 residues long. The germline V gene encodes CDR1 GTSNPN and CDR2 SVGIG (reference sequence). The germline V and J ends were trimmed by 3 bases and 8 bases, with 19 bases remaining between them. The CDR3 bases are TGTGCCTGGAGAGTTAGAATAGCGGGGCGAGAAGCTTTCTTT. Translated: CAWRVRIAGREAFF.

This clone occurred once. The chain joins TRBV11-1 to TRBJ2-1; D may be TRBD1 or TRBD2 (5 bases each). The V gene's germline CDR1 is SGHAT and CDR2 FQDESV (reference sequence). The V and J ends lost 4 bases and 2 bases respectively, with 9 bases between them. The CDR3 has 14 residues. The CDR3 DNA reads TGTGCCAGCAGCTCGAGGGGACCCTACAATGAGCAGTTCTTC. Translated, it gives CASSSRGPYNEQFF.

The rearrangement joins TRBV29-1 to TRBJ2-2; TRBD2 aligns across 9 bases. The CDR3 spans 14 residues. Unmatched junction bases numbered 7, after V lost 7 bases and J lost 4 bases. Germline V gene sequence: CDR1 SQVTM, CDR2 ANQGSEA. CDR3 sequence reads: CSGIAGEVTGELFF. CDR3 nucleotides: TGCAGCGGGATAGCGGGGGAGGTCACCGGGGAGCTGTTTTTT.

The chain is built from TRBV7-9 and TRBJ2-7, with D possibly TRBD2 on 5 matching bases. There are 12 residues in the CDR3. Trimming left V 4 bases short and J 8 bases short, with 12 bases between. Germline CDR1 reads SEHNR; CDR2 reads FQNEAQ (reference sequence). CDR3 sequence: CASSSDFSQQYF. CDR3 bases: TGTGCCAGCAGCTCGGACTTCTCCCAGCAGTACTTC.

The chain links TRBV11-2 to TRBJ2-3; D possibly corresponds to TRBD1 (5 bases). CDR1 SGHAT and CDR2 FQNNGV come from the germline V gene. The germline V and J ends were trimmed by 2 bases and 1 base, with 10 bases remaining between them. The CDR3 loop spans 15 amino acids. CDR3: CASSLQGFGTDTQYF. CDR3 sequence (DNA): TGTGCCAGCAGCTTACAGGGTTTTGGCACAGATACGCAGTATTTT.

The J gene is TRBJ1-2, the V gene TRBV27; D gene unclear. Trimming took off 3 bases at V and 8 bases at J, with 13 bases between the two ends. This CDR3 has 13 residues. The germline gives CDR1 MNHEY, CDR2 SMNVEV (reference sequence). The chain's CDR3 is CASSFDRSVGYTF. CDR3 coding DNA: TGTGCCAGCAGTTTCGATAGGTCTGTAGGCTACACCTTC.

This clone was detected once. V gene TRBV9 combines with J gene TRBJ2-2; possible D gene TRBD2, 6 bases. CDR3 length: 14 amino acids. The germline V and J ends were trimmed by 0 bases and 6 bases, with 9 bases remaining between them. The V gene's germline CDR1 is SGDLS and CDR2 YYNGEE. The CDR3, as DNA: TGTGCCAGCAGCGTAGGCGGGATCGCCGGGGAGCTGTTTTTT. This translates into CASSVGGIAGELFF.

The CDR3 DNA reads TGCAGCGCCCGGGACAGGGTTTTTTCTGAAGCTTTCTTT. Its translation is CSARDRVFSEAFF. The V gene is TRBV29-1, the J gene TRBJ1-1, with TRBD1 matching 9 bases. Trimming removed 7 bases from V and 6 bases from J; junction bases left unmatched: 9. This CDR3 is 13 amino acids long. CDR1 is SQVTM, CDR2 ANQGSEA, per germline.

The chain uses TRBV7-2 and TRBJ2-3; 8 nucleotides align to TRBD2. The CDR3 length is 16 residues. Trimming cost V 5 bases and J 2 bases; bases outside gene matches: 9. Germline CDR1 is SGHTA and CDR2 is FQGNSA. The CDR3 loop is CASSPIAGTFTDTQYF. CDR3 nucleotide sequence: TGTGCCAGCAGCCCTATAGCGGGGACCTTCACAGATACGCAGTATTTT.

The gene calls are TRBV28 and TRBJ2-3; the match to TRBD1 covers 7 bases. J gave up 2 bases and V 5 bases, and 7 bases lay outside the gene matches. This CDR3 is built from 15 residues. From germline, CDR1 is MDHEN and CDR2 SYDVKM. The CDR3 coding sequence is TGTGCCAGCAGTCCCCCACAGGGGAACACAGATACGCAGTATTTT. Its translation is CASSPPQGNTDTQYF.

This sequence joins TRBV11-2 and TRBJ2-1; 9 bases line up with TRBD2. The germline gives CDR1 SGHAT, CDR2 FQNNGV. V was pared by 6 bases and J by 9 bases, with 9 bases of the junction left unmatched. The CDR3 totals 14 residues. DNA of the CDR3: TGTGCCAGCAGGGCTGCGGGGGGGCCGATTGAGCAGTTCTTC. It encodes CASRAAGGPIEQFF.

The chain joins TRBV2 to TRBJ1-2; 12 bases line up with TRBD1. Germline CDR1 SNHLY, CDR2 FYNNEI. The CDR3 has 13 amino acids. V gave up 7 bases and J gave up 7 bases; unmatched junction bases: 4. The CDR3 reads CASIGGQGAGYTF. CDR3 sequence (DNA): TGTGCCAGCATAGGGGGACAGGGGGCTGGCTACACCTTC.